This T cell receptor beta chain appears in the sequencing data of a study of blood T cell repertoires in COVID-19. On the study more broadly: Samples taken during acute and convalescent COVID-19 were collected in the United States, Italy and Spain. T cells, B-cell-depleted T cells, or PBMCs provided the cDNA or gDNA that served as material.

In the study's own analysis: Nucleated cell number was recorded as an estimate derived from reference gene primer amplification. The repertoire was sequenced with immunoSEQ multiplex PCR; TCRdb's copy has only in-frame clones and lacks some. Clone size and the V and J calls come from that table; the DNA yielded D and trimming. The sample yields about 140,000 clones, more than 75% seen once. Looked up from germline, CDR1 is LNHDA and CDR2 is SQIVND (reference sequence). The length of the CDR3 is 12 residues. Trimming shortened V by 5 bases and J by 8 bases, and 10 bases separated the two germline ends.

V gene TRBV19 combines with J gene TRBJ2-4; D not resolved. The clonotype was recovered from a woman aged 50 to 60 with active or convalescent COVID-19. The sequenced material came from peripheral blood. The DNA of the CDR3 is TGTGCCAGTAGTTACCCATCGGACATTCAGTACTTC. Its protein is CASSYPSDIQYF.